Listed below are T cell receptor beta chains from one sample, sequenced in a study of control samples from healthy donors and cancer patients. The repertoire was sequenced with immunoSEQ multiplex PCR; TCRdb's copy has only in-frame clones and lacks some. In the table there are some 150,000 clones, 90% to 95% of which are singletons. Specimen: blood. The receptors derive from a middle-aged man in good health. Each CDR3 is given with its conserved first and last residue. A D gene is named only where the DNA matches it firmly. Clone sizes are given selectively: once, few, many, or a class where the clone is expanded.

16	TRBJ1-1	TRBV19	.	.	CASSIVPKTANTEAFF	TGTGCCAGTAGTATAGTCCCCAAGACAGCGAACACTGAAGCTTTCTTT
12	TRBJ1-2	TRBV10-3	TRBD1	.	CASETGYYGYTF	TGTGCCAGCGAGACAGGGTACTATGGCTACACCTTC
14	TRBJ1-1	TRBV6-6	.	.	CASSYFDRNTEAFF	TGTGCCAGCAGTTACTTTGACCGGAACACTGAAGCTTTCTTT
14	TRBJ1-4	TRBV7-2	.	.	CASRPGRSNEKLFF	TGTGCCAGCAGACCGGGACGGTCTAATGAAAAACTGTTTTTT
15	TRBJ2-7	TRBV18	.	.	CASSPYQGEAGEQYF	TGTGCCAGCTCACCGTACCAAGGGGAGGCAGGCGAGCAGTACTTC
12	TRBJ2-7	TRBV6-2/TRBV6-3	.	.	CASSYSTYEQYF	TGTGCCAGCAGTTACTCGACTTACGAGCAGTACTTC
11	TRBJ1-2	TRBV13	.	.	CASSPLVGYTF	TGTGCCAGCAGCCCCCTTGTGGGCTACACCTTC
15	TRBJ1-2	TRBV6-5	TRBD1	.	CASSSDRVNLYGYTF	TGTGCCAGCAGTTCGGACAGGGTTAATTTGTATGGCTACACCTTC
12	TRBJ1-1	TRBV12-3/TRBV12-4	.	.	CASKPSGPEAFF	TGTGCCAGCAAGCCCTCCGGACCTGAAGCTTTCTTT
16	TRBJ1-6	TRBV2	TRBD1	.	CASSEGDRGLRSPLHF	TGTGCCAGCAGTGAAGGGGACAGGGGGCTAAGGTCACCCCTCCACTTT
14	TRBJ2-2	TRBV28	TRBD1	.	CASQRQGNPGELFF	TGTGCCAGCCAAAGACAGGGAAACCCCGGGGAGCTGTTTTTT
12	TRBJ1-1	TRBV5-1	.	.	CASREGNTEAFF	TGCGCCAGCAGAGAGGGGAACACTGAAGCTTTCTTT
12	TRBJ2-7	TRBV5-6	.	.	CASSLGGYEQYF	TGTGCCAGCAGCTTGGGCGGCTACGAGCAGTACTTC
14	TRBJ2-7	TRBV29-1	.	.	CSVEESANTYEQYF	TGCAGCGTTGAAGAATCAGCGAATACCTACGAGCAGTACTTC
16	TRBJ2-7	TRBV5-1	.	.	CASSIGLPFNYYEQYF	TGCGCCAGCAGCATCGGACTGCCCTTTAATTACTACGAGCAGTACTTC
16	TRBJ1-1	TRBV2	TRBD1	.	CASSARQGVSNTEAFF	TGTGCCAGCAGCGCACGACAGGGGGTATCGAACACTGAAGCTTTCTTT
17	TRBJ2-7	TRBV5-1	TRBD1	.	CASSTSPSTGLPYEQYF	TGCGCCAGCAGCACCTCTCCTTCGACAGGGTTGCCCTACGAGCAGTACTTC
12	TRBJ1-2	TRBV29-1	.	.	CSVLDRSYGYTF	TGCAGCGTCCTAGACAGATCCTATGGCTACACCTTC
13	TRBJ1-1	TRBV2	TRBD1	.	CASTGNGQVEAFF	TGTGCCAGCACCGGGAACGGACAGGTTGAAGCTTTCTTT
11	TRBJ1-1	TRBV6-6	.	.	CASRGNTEAFF	TGTGCCAGCAGGGGGAACACTGAAGCTTTCTTT
18	TRBJ2-1	TRBV9	TRBD2	.	CASSVDGTSGFSYNEQFF	TGTGCCAGCAGCGTAGACGGAACTAGCGGTTTTTCCTACAATGAGCAGTTCTTC
12	TRBJ1-1	TRBV5-4	.	.	CASSSSGDEAFF	TGTGCCAGCAGTTCCAGCGGAGATGAAGCTTTCTTT
20	TRBJ2-3	TRBV3-1/TRBV3-2	TRBD2	once	CASSHYPASWGAGATDTQYF	TGTGCCAGCAGCCACTACCCCGCGAGTTGGGGAGCGGGGGCCACAGATACGCAGTATTTT
15	TRBJ2-3	TRBV4-2	.	.	CASSQERWGTDTQYF	TGTGCCAGCAGCCAAGAAAGGTGGGGCACAGATACGCAGTATTTT
18	TRBJ2-1	TRBV15	TRBD2	.	CATSRDQLGLAAYNEQFF	TGTGCCACCAGCAGAGATCAATTGGGACTAGCGGCTTACAATGAGCAGTTCTTC
12	TRBJ2-5	TRBV21-1	.	once	CASSKEQETQYF	TGTGCCAGCAGCAAAGAACAAGAGACCCAGTACTTC
14	TRBJ2-1	TRBV11-3	.	few	CASSLVTGSTEQFF	TGTGCCAGCAGCTTAGTCACAGGGTCCACTGAGCAGTTCTTC
12	TRBJ2-7	TRBV29-1	.	few	CSVIAVSYEQYF	TGCAGCGTTATAGCGGTTTCCTACGAGCAGTACTTC
16	TRBJ2-2	TRBV19	.	.	CASSTSRGPNTGELFF	TGTGCCAGTAGTACCTCGAGGGGCCCCAACACCGGGGAGCTGTTTTTT
14	TRBJ1-4	TRBV7-6	.	.	CASSSLEGIRKLFF	TGTGCCAGCAGCTCTCTTGAAGGGATCCGAAAACTGTTTTTT
14	TRBJ1-5	TRBV29-1	.	.	CSVGGDRGNQPQHF	TGCAGCGTTGGGGGGGACCGGGGCAATCAGCCCCAGCATTTT
13	TRBJ2-7	TRBV12-3/TRBV12-4	.	.	CASSLGGLYEQYF	TGTGCCAGCAGTTTAGGAGGGCTGTACGAGCAGTACTTC
14	TRBJ1-4	TRBV3-1/TRBV3-2	TRBD1	.	CASSRTGKGEKLFF	TGTGCCAGCAGCAGGACAGGGAAGGGAGAAAAACTGTTTTTT
16	TRBJ2-7	TRBV9	TRBD2	.	CASSAPGAGGGIEQYF	TGTGCCAGCAGCGCCCCTGGAGCTGGCGGGGGGATCGAGCAGTACTTC
20	TRBJ2-5	TRBV4-3	TRBD2	.	CASSEGMTSGGTSTQETQYF	TGCGCCAGCAGCGAAGGGATGACTAGCGGGGGGACCTCTACGCAAGAGACCCAGTACTTC
17	TRBJ2-1	TRBV2	TRBD2	.	CASSEALERGGRNEQFF	TGTGCCAGCAGTGAAGCGCTTGAGCGGGGGGGTAGGAATGAGCAGTTCTTC
15	TRBJ1-6	TRBV27	.	.	CASSTDRTYNSPLHF	TGTGCCAGCAGTACCGACAGAACGTATAATTCACCCCTCCACTTT
16	TRBJ1-1	TRBV6-5	.	.	CASSYGKGYRYTEAFF	TGTGCCAGCAGTTACGGGAAGGGTTACCGATACACTGAAGCTTTCTTT
16	TRBJ2-7	TRBV9	TRBD1	.	CASSALSGTAILEQYF	TGTGCCAGCAGCGCACTTTCCGGGACAGCCATATTAGAGCAGTACTTC
15	TRBJ1-2	TRBV9	.	.	CASSVDGSPYYMYTF	TGTGCCAGCAGCGTAGATGGCAGTCCGTATTATATGTACACCTTC
12	TRBJ1-2	TRBV28	.	once	CASTDKTYGYTF	TGTGCCAGCACCGACAAAACTTATGGCTACACCTTC
13	TRBJ1-1	TRBV7-9	TRBD1	.	CASSWTGVAEAFF	TGTGCCAGCAGCTGGACAGGGGTCGCTGAAGCTTTCTTT
15	TRBJ2-7	TRBV7-9	.	.	CASSGGLSSSYEQYF	TGTGCCAGCAGCGGGGGACTCTCGAGCTCCTACGAGCAGTACTTC
16	TRBJ2-2	TRBV7-9	.	.	CASSLVFSGNTGELFF	TGTGCCAGCAGCTTAGTGTTTAGCGGGAACACCGGGGAGCTGTTTTTT
14	TRBJ1-4	TRBV7-9	TRBD1	.	CASKGQGAYEKLFF	TGTGCCAGCAAAGGACAGGGCGCGTACGAAAAACTGTTTTTT
12	TRBJ2-7	TRBV9	.	.	CASSAHSYEQYF	TGTGCCAGCAGCGCCCACTCCTACGAGCAGTACTTC
13	TRBJ2-4	TRBV6-5	.	.	CASTPLVGNIQYF	TGTGCCAGCACCCCACTAGTAGGGAACATTCAGTACTTC
16	TRBJ2-7	TRBV27	TRBD2	.	CASSPSGGPLSYEQYF	TGTGCCAGCAGTCCATCGGGAGGGCCACTATCCTACGAGCAGTACTTC
15	TRBJ2-1	TRBV7-5	.	.	CARSLVVSSYNEQFF	TGTGCCAGAAGCTTAGTCGTGAGCTCCTACAATGAGCAGTTCTTC
13	TRBJ1-2	TRBV7-9	.	.	CASSLRPNYGYTF	TGTGCCAGCAGCTTGAGACCTAACTATGGCTACACCTTC